These 20 T cell receptor beta chains came from one sample sequenced in a study of OX40 agonist ivuxolimab in advanced cancers. Sequencing was performed with immunoSEQ multiplex PCR; in TCRdb, only in-frame clones are kept and a portion is missing. The sample lists about 82,000 clones; roughly 83% were seen once. Sequences were derived from CD4+ or CD8+ T cells sorted from blood, sampled in a trial of the OX40 agonist ivuxolimab. These receptors were obtained from an adult with an advanced solid tumor such as melanoma, head and neck, liver or kidney cancer.

This chain links TRBV6-5 with TRBJ2-4; D ambiguous. Trimming pared 3 bases from V and 1 base from J, leaving 7 bases between. This CDR3 has 14 residues. Germline CDR1 is MNHEY and CDR2 is SVGAGI. CDR3 loop: CASSYGRAKNIQYF. The CDR3 coding sequence is TGTGCCAGCAGTTATGGAAGGGCCAAAAACATTCAGTACTTC.

The chain's CDR3 is CASSEGGVTEAFF. The CDR3 DNA reads as TGTGCCAGCAGTGAAGGGGGCGTTACTGAAGCTTTCTTT. The chain couples TRBV2 to TRBJ1-1, with a possible D match to TRBD1 (5 bases). This CDR3 comprises 13 residues. Germline V gene sequence: CDR1 SNHLY, CDR2 FYNNEI. Trimming removed 1 base from V and 5 bases from J, with 8 bases in between. Full variable domain (outside the CDR3, taken from reference TRBV2 and TRBJ1-1): EPEVTQTPSHQVTQMGQEVILRCVPISNHLYFYWYRQILGQKVEFLVSFYNNEISEKSEIFDDQFSVERPDGSNFTLKIRSTKLEDSAMYFCASSEGGVTEAFFGQGTRLTVV.

V gene TRBV5-1 combines with J gene TRBJ2-2; a possible D gene is TRBD2 (6 bases). Germline V gene data show CDR1 as SGHRS and CDR2 as YFSETQ. V was clipped by 4 bases and J by 3 bases, with 13 bases between them. CDR3 size: 15 residues. CDR3 DNA sequence: TGCGCCAGCAGCCCCCGGGACTCCCACACCGGGGAGCTGTTTTTT. This translates into CASSPRDSHTGELFF.

The genes are TRBV5-1 and TRBJ2-1; possible D gene TRBD1, 6 bases. Trimming took 6 bases from V and 2 from J, leaving 18 bases between them. Per the germline V gene, CDR1 is SGHRS and CDR2 is YFSETQ. CDR3 size: 16 residues. Written as DNA, the CDR3 is TGCGCCAGCAACCCAGGGGCGCCTCACCCCTACAATGAGCAGTTCTTC. As protein: CASNPGAPHPYNEQFF.

The chain joins TRBV28 to TRBJ2-2, with 8 positions matching TRBD1. The CDR3 is made up of 17 amino acids. The trim removed 1 base at V and 2 bases at J, leaving 6 bases unmatched. The germline CDR1 and CDR2 sequences are MDHEN and SYDVKM. The CDR3 loop is CASSLFGGQGNTGELFF. DNA of the CDR3: TGTGCCAGCAGTTTATTTGGTGGACAGGGAAACACCGGGGAGCTGTTTTTT. Variable domain in full (rest from reference TRBV28 and TRBJ2-2): DVKVTQSSRYLVKRTGEKVFLECVQDMDHENMFWYRQDPGLGLRLIYFSYDVKMKEKGDIPEGYSVSREKKERFSLILESASTNQTSMYLCASSLFGGQGNTGELFFGEGSRLTVL.

The V and J genes are TRBV11-2 and TRBJ2-7, with a weak D call TRBD2 (6 bases). This CDR3 has 12 amino acids. V lost 11 bases and J lost 2, with 13 bases in between. Germline CDR1 and CDR2: SGHAT and FQNNGV. The CDR3 DNA follows: TGTGCCTGCGCGACGGGGGCCTACGAGCAGTACTTC. Amino acid sequence: CACATGAYEQYF.

CDR3 sequence: CASRDRDNYGYTF. The CDR3 bases are TGTGCCAGCCGGGACAGAGATAACTATGGCTACACCTTC. V is TRBV19 and J is TRBJ1-2; 7 positions agree with TRBD1. This CDR3 is built from 13 residues. Losses at the gene ends were 9 bases for V and 1 base for J; bases not matched to a gene: 5. Per germline, CDR1 LNHDA and CDR2 SQIVND (reference sequence).

This clone showed up just once. V gene TRBV27 combines with J gene TRBJ2-2, with TRBD1 as a possible D gene (5 bases). Germline lookup yields CDR1 MNHEY and CDR2 SMNVEV (reference sequence). V was pared by 6 bases and J by 1 base, with 9 bases between. CDR3 size: 14 residues. In DNA, the CDR3 is TGTGCCAGCAGCACCGACAGGAACACCGGGGAGCTGTTTTTT. As protein: CASSTDRNTGELFF.

This clone has more than one count but fewer than ten. The chain carries TRBV4-1 and TRBJ2-5; D not resolved. Germline CDR1 MGHRA, CDR2 YSYEKL. V gave up 4 bases and J gave up 4 bases, with 16 bases separating them. This CDR3 is built from 15 residues. As DNA, the CDR3 is TGCGCCAGCAGCCCCTCATGGTCGAGCAGAGAGACCCAGTACTTC. The encoded protein is CASSPSWSSRETQYF.

The genes are TRBV4-1 and TRBJ2-7, with D possibly being TRBD1 (6 bases). The CDR3 runs 14 residues. CDR1 and CDR2 from the germline V gene are MGHRA and YSYEKL. V lost 4 bases, J lost 2 bases, and 12 bases lay in between. The DNA for the CDR3 is TGCGCCAGCAGCCTGGGGGCCCCACCCTACGAGCAGTACTTC. The encoded protein is CASSLGAPPYEQYF.

J is TRBJ1-2 and V is TRBV6-5, with D perhaps matching TRBD1 (6 bases). The CDR3 is 12 residues long. Germline V CDR1 and CDR2: MNHEY, SVGAGI. V lost 11 bases and J lost 8, with 18 bases in between. For the CDR3, the DNA is TGTGCCGCCGGGGAAGGGGGTAGGGGCTACACCTTC. Translation: CAAGEGGRGYTF.

Only a few counts were recorded for this clone. The chain has TRBV19 and TRBJ1-5, with D perhaps matching TRBD1 (5 bases). V was pared by 2 bases and J by 0 bases, with 8 bases between. The CDR3 length is 15 residues. Germline V gene lookup returns CDR1 LNHDA and CDR2 SQIVND (reference sequence). As DNA, the CDR3 is TGTGCCAGTAGTATACGACAGTTTAGCAATCAGCCCCAGCATTTT. Its translation is CASSIRQFSNQPQHF.

V and J are TRBV2 and TRBJ2-5; possible D gene TRBD1, 6 bases. The CDR3 is 13 residues long. The V and J ends lost 10 bases and 2 bases respectively, with 14 bases between them. CDR1 is SNHLY and CDR2 is FYNNEI in the germline V gene. The CDR3 loop reads CATRQDSQETQYF. The CDR3 region has the DNA TGTGCCACCCGTCAGGACAGTCAAGAGACCCAGTACTTC. The full variable domain, completed using reference TRBV2 and TRBJ2-5, is EPEVTQTPSHQVTQMGQEVILRCVPISNHLYFYWYRQILGQKVEFLVSFYNNEISEKSEIFDDQFSVERPDGSNFTLKIRSTKLEDSAMYFCATRQDSQETQYFGPGTRLLVL.

The CDR3 region is CASRSRDRGRYEQYF. CDR3 bases: TGCGCCAGCAGAAGCCGGGACAGGGGACGCTACGAGCAGTACTTC. The chain joins TRBV5-1 to TRBJ2-7, with 10 bases identical to TRBD1. Germline-derived CDR1 and CDR2 are SGHRS and YFSETQ. This CDR3 has 15 amino acids. V lost 5 bases and J lost 3; bases outside the gene matches: 8. The whole variable domain, filled in from reference TRBV5-1 and TRBJ2-7, reads KAGVTQTPRYLIKTRGQQVTLSCSPISGHRSVSWYQQTPGQGLQFLFEYFSETQRNKGNFPGRFSGRQFSNSRSEMNVSTLELGDSALYLCASRSRDRGRYEQYFGPGTRLTVT.

The sample holds one count of this clone. The V call is TRBV5-1, the J call TRBJ2-4; the D gene is possibly TRBD2 (5 bases). V was trimmed by 4 bases and J by 4 bases, leaving 18 bases between them. CDR1 SGHRS and CDR2 YFSETQ come from the germline V gene. This CDR3 spans 16 amino acids. The CDR3 here is CASSPPEAGMKNIQYF. The CDR3 DNA reads as TGCGCCAGCAGCCCCCCGGAGGCCGGGATGAAAAACATTCAGTACTTC.

Details on this clone: Other DNA sequences of this sample code for an identical CDR3. The CDR3 sequence is CAISGTSGGNTGELFF. For the CDR3, the DNA is TGTGCCATCAGCGGGACTAGCGGGGGGAACACCGGGGAGCTGTTTTTT. The chain is built from TRBV10-3 and TRBJ2-2; 14 bases agree with TRBD2. The CDR3 extends over 16 amino acids. V lost 6 bases to trimming and J lost 1 base; unmatched junction nucleotides: 1. CDR1 and CDR2 (germline): ENHRY, SYGVKD.

The chain joins TRBV7-9 to TRBJ1-4; D is perhaps TRBD1 (6 bases). From germline, CDR1 is SEHNR and CDR2 FQNEAQ (reference sequence). The CDR3 is 14 residues long. Trimming took off 0 bases at V and 4 bases at J, with 6 bases between the two ends. For the CDR3, the DNA is TGTGCCAGCAGCTTAGCACAGGGTAATGAAAAACTGTTTTTT. Translation gives CASSLAQGNEKLFF.

This chain links TRBV11-1 with TRBJ1-1; 11 bases align to TRBD1. This CDR3 contains 18 residues. V lost 3 bases and J lost 4; bases outside the gene matches: 13. The germline gives CDR1 SGHAT, CDR2 FQDESV (reference sequence). In DNA, the CDR3 is TGTGCCAGCAGCTTTGGATCGGGACAGGGGGATACGGGCACTGAAGCTTTCTTT. Translation gives CASSFGSGQGDTGTEAFF.

The chain has TRBV2 and TRBJ2-3; perhaps D is TRBD1 or TRBD2 (6 bases each). The V end was cut by 8 bases, the J end by 3 bases, with 12 bases between. Germline lookup yields CDR1 SNHLY and CDR2 FYNNEI. The CDR3 contains 13 residues. As DNA, the CDR3 is TGTGCCAGCCGGGGGCATGGTACAGATACGCAGTATTTT. It specifies CASRGHGTDTQYF.

This chain uses TRBV25-1 with TRBJ1-3; D gene uncertain. This CDR3 contains 16 residues. Trimming shortened V by 2 bases and J by 0 bases, and 11 bases separated the two germline ends. Germline V gene sequence: CDR1 MGHDK, CDR2 SYGVNS. CDR3 coding DNA: TGTGCCAGCAGTGAAGTTGGGTCCCTCTCTGGAAACACCATATATTTT. Its protein product is CASSEVGSLSGNTIYF. The full variable domain, with the rest looked up from reference TRBV25-1 and TRBJ1-3, is EADIYQTPRYLVIGTGKKITLECSQTMGHDKMYWYQQDPGMELHLIHYSYGVNSTEKGDLSSESTVSRIRTEHFPLTLESARPSHTSQYLCASSEVGSLSGNTIYFGEGSWLTVV.